These 30 T cell receptor beta chains came from one sample sequenced in a study of T cells in Graves' hyperthyroidism and ophthalmopathy. Researchers took RNA transcripts and amplified the TCR beta CDR3 regions from them. Using the HTBI primer set, a first-round RT-PCR was run on the TCR CDR3. From the multiplex PCR reads, TCRdb called clonotypes with MiXCR, one entry per CDR3 protein. The sample includes under 350,000 distinct CDR3 sequences, about 18% of them seen just once. The specimen was blood. These receptors were collected from a woman between 45 and 65 years old with Graves' hyperthyroidism.

The CDR3 is CASSLRAPLSSYNEQFF. The CDR3 DNA follows: TGTGCCAGCAGTTTAAGGGCGCCCCTAAGCTCCTACAATGAGCAGTTCTTC. The chain joins TRBV28 to TRBJ2-1, with D uncertain. The germline V gene has CDR1 MDHEN and CDR2 SYDVKM. The CDR3 is 17 residues long. The ends were cut back, 2 bases at V and 0 bases at J, with 14 bases in the middle. The whole variable domain, remainder taken from reference TRBV28 and TRBJ2-1, is DVKVTQSSRYLVKRTGEKVFLECVQDMDHENMFWYRQDPGLGLRLIYFSYDVKMKEKGDIPEGYSVSREKKERFSLILESASTNQTSMYLCASSLRAPLSSYNEQFFGPGTRLTVL.

This clonotype appeared many times. This chain links TRBV6-1 with TRBJ2-7; D is perhaps TRBD1 (5 bases). From germline, CDR1 is MNHNS and CDR2 SASEGT. The CDR3 sequence is 15 residues long. V was clipped by 3 bases and J by 3 bases, with 15 bases between them. CDR3 sequence reads: CASSDVQDTYYEQYV. The CDR3 bases are TGTGCCAGCAGTGATGTTCAGGACACCTACTACGAGCAGTACGTC.

The genes are TRBV2 and TRBJ1-6; TRBD1 might be the D (5 bases). Trimming took 9 bases from V and 10 from J, leaving 13 bases between them. The CDR3 is made up of 12 amino acids. Germline V lookup: CDR1 SNHLY, CDR2 FYNNEI. CDR3 region: CASARVKSPLHF. In nucleotides, the CDR3 is TGTGCCAGTGCCAGGGTTAAATCACCCCTCCACTTT. Complete variable domain (other parts from reference TRBV2 and TRBJ1-6): EPEVTQTPSHQVTQMGQEVILRCVPISNHLYFYWYRQILGQKVEFLVSFYNNEISEKSEIFDDQFSVERPDGSNFTLKIRSTKLEDSAMYFCASARVKSPLHFGNGTRLTVT.

This clonotype was picked up many times. This chain joins TRBV30 and TRBJ1-4; D gene unclear. CDR3 length equals 16 residues. Looked up from germline, CDR1 is GTSNPN and CDR2 is SVGIG (reference sequence). Between the trimmed V and J ends, which lost 1 base and 0 bases, there was a span of 12 bases. The CDR3 loop is CAWSGAEFATNEKLFF. CDR3 DNA: TGTGCCTGGAGTGGGGCGGAATTCGCAACTAATGAAAAACTGTTTTTT.

The J gene is TRBJ2-7, the V gene TRBV28, with a weak D call TRBD2 (6 bases). V lost 1 base, J lost 0 bases, and 10 bases lay in between. CDR3 size: 15 residues. The germline CDR1 and CDR2 sequences are MDHEN and SYDVKM. CDR3 amino acids: CASSLSGTVSYEQYF. CDR3 DNA sequence: TGTGCCAGCAGTTTATCCGGGACTGTCTCCTACGAGCAGTACTTC.

This clonotype was recorded at least ten times. The genes are TRBV11-3 and TRBJ2-5; no firm D call. The CDR3 runs to 13 residues. Deletions cut 3 bases from V and 4 bases from J, with 9 bases between. From germline, CDR1 is SGHNT and CDR2 YENEEA. The CDR3 DNA reads TGTGCCAGCAGCTTGGAAAATGGAGAGACCCAGTACTTC. Its protein is CASSLENGETQYF.

This clonotype occurred many times. The V call is TRBV6-1, the J call TRBJ1-2; no clear D gene. Trimming removed 6 bases from V and 4 bases from J, with 12 bases in between. This CDR3 region has 13 residues. Germline V gene lookup returns CDR1 MNHNS and CDR2 SASEGT. The chain's CDR3 is CASRLDDLYGYTF. The DNA of the CDR3 is TGTGCCAGCAGATTGGATGATCTCTATGGCTACACCTTC.

This clonotype was recorded a few times. J is TRBJ1-6 and V is TRBV5-5, with no clear D. The CDR3 consists of 16 residues. The germline gives CDR1 SGHKS, CDR2 YYEKEE (reference sequence). V dropped 3 bases and J dropped 3 bases, with 13 bases sitting between them. The CDR3 coding sequence is TGTGCCAGCAGCTCGAGGACGGCTGACTATAATTCACCCCTCCACTTT. Amino acids: CASSSRTADYNSPLHF.

The chain combines TRBV30 with TRBJ2-1; D possibly corresponds to TRBD2 (5 bases). V was shortened by 1 base and J by 6 bases, with 7 bases between the two germline ends. Germline V gives CDR1 GTSNPN, CDR2 SVGIG (reference sequence). CDR3 length: 12 residues. The CDR3 DNA sequence: TGTGCCTGGAGTGAGGCGGGCAATGAGCAGTTCTTC. It codes for CAWSEAGNEQFF.

This clonotype was detected many times. This chain links TRBV30 with TRBJ2-7; maybe TRBD2 (6 bases). V shed 8 bases and J shed 2 bases, with 16 bases lying between them. This CDR3 contains 13 residues. CDR1 and CDR2 from the germline V gene are GTSNPN and SVGIG (reference sequence). CDR3 residues: CAGLRGGTYEQYF. The CDR3 DNA sequence: TGTGCCGGCCTTCGGGGAGGCACCTACGAGCAGTACTTC.

This clonotype was observed a few times. The chain has TRBV30 and TRBJ1-1; 7 bases are shared with TRBD1. CDR1 GTSNPN and CDR2 SVGIG come from the germline V gene (reference sequence). The CDR3 has 13 residues. J was trimmed by 6 bases and V by 3 bases; bases with no gene match: 7. The DNA for the CDR3 is TGTGCCTGGAGCCCAGGGGGGGACGCTGAAGCTTTCTTT. Its protein is CAWSPGGDAEAFF.

The table lists this clonotype with many counts. V is TRBV18 and J is TRBJ1-1; D is uncertain. Germline values: CDR1 KGHSH, CDR2 LQKENI. Trimming took off 2 bases at V and 1 base at J, with 14 bases between the two ends. The CDR3 is 16 residues long. Here the CDR3 reads CASSPISASSNTEAFF. CDR3 coding DNA: TGTGCCAGCTCACCAATTTCAGCATCCTCGAACACTGAAGCTTTCTTT. The full variable domain, completed using reference TRBV18 and TRBJ1-1, is NAGVMQNPRHLVRRRGQEARLRCSPMKGHSHVYWYRQLPEEGLKFMVYLQKENIIDESGMPKERFSAEFPKEGPSILRIQQVVRGDSAAYFCASSPISASSNTEAFFGQGTRLTVV.

This clonotype was seen repeatedly, ten times or more. The chain joins TRBV5-5 to TRBJ1-5, with a tentative D call TRBD1 (6 bases). V was cut by 0 bases and J by 8 bases, with 18 bases left in between. This CDR3 is built from 16 residues. Germline V gene sequence: CDR1 SGHKS, CDR2 YYEKEE (reference sequence). This CDR3 reads CASSLVGTPRGEPQHF. CDR3 bases: TGTGCCAGCAGCTTGGTTGGGACTCCTAGGGGGGAGCCCCAGCATTTT.

This clonotype was picked up many times. The chain joins TRBV10-1 to TRBJ2-3; maybe TRBD1 (5 bases). This CDR3 spans 14 amino acids. Trimming removed 0 bases from V and 5 bases from J, with 9 bases in between. Germline loops: CDR1 WNHNN, CDR2 SYGVQD (reference sequence). DNA for the CDR3: TGCGCCAGCAGTGAGTCCCGGACACGAGATACGCAGTATTTT. This codes for CASSESRTRDTQYF.

This clonotype appeared many times. The chain employs TRBV30 and TRBJ2-2; perhaps TRBD2 as D (6 bases). This CDR3 has 16 residues. The V end lost 5 bases, the J end lost 3 bases, and 19 bases lay between the germline ends. Germline lookup yields CDR1 GTSNPN and CDR2 SVGIG (reference sequence). The CDR3 coding sequence is TGTGCCTGGGCCTGGGGGACTTCGGGAGACACCGGGGAGCTGTTTTTT. Translating gives CAWAWGTSGDTGELFF.

This clonotype was recorded many times. The CDR3 sequence: CASSLSDSNTEAFF. The DNA of the CDR3 is TGTGCCAGCAGTTTATCGGACTCGAACACTGAAGCTTTCTTT. The chain couples TRBV28 to TRBJ1-1; D ambiguous. The CDR3 contains 14 residues. Trimming took 1 base from V and 1 from J, leaving 7 bases between them. Looked up from germline, CDR1 is MDHEN and CDR2 is SYDVKM.

V gene TRBV2 combines with J gene TRBJ1-6; tentative D call: TRBD1 (6 bases). V shed 4 bases and J shed 7 bases, with 11 bases lying between them. The CDR3 is made up of 14 amino acids. Germline CDR1 is SNHLY and CDR2 is FYNNEI. The CDR3 DNA sequence: TGTGCCAGCAGTGTCCCAGGGGTCAATTCACCCCTCCACTTT. It translates to CASSVPGVNSPLHF.

The table lists this clonotype with a few counts. The V call is TRBV15, the J call TRBJ1-5; possible D gene TRBD1, 5 bases. CDR3 length: 14 amino acids. Germline CDR1 is LNHNV and CDR2 is YYDKDF (reference sequence). V was shortened by 0 bases and J by 5 bases, with 8 bases between the two germline ends. For the CDR3, the DNA is TGTGCCACCAGCAGAGATCGGGGGGATCAGCCCCAGCATTTT. It codes for CATSRDRGDQPQHF.

This clonotype has ten or more counts. The chain employs TRBV3-1 and TRBJ1-2, with D perhaps TRBD1 (6 bases). Germline V gene data show CDR1 as LGHDT and CDR2 as YNNKEL (reference sequence). Trimming took off 5 bases at V and 8 bases at J, with 18 bases between the two ends. The CDR3 runs 14 residues. In nucleotides, the CDR3 is TGTGCCAGCAGCTTTCGGACAGAAGTATCGGGCTACACCTTC. Encoded protein: CASSFRTEVSGYTF. Looking up the rest from reference TRBV3-1 and TRBJ1-2 gives the full variable domain: DTAVSQTPKYLVTQMGNDKSIKCEQNLGHDTMYWYKQDSKKFLKIMFSYNNKELIINETVPNRFSPKSPDKAHLNLHINSLELGDSAVYFCASSFRTEVSGYTFGSGTRLTVV.

This clonotype was counted ten times or more. The V gene is TRBV6-1, the J gene TRBJ1-2; D is unclear. With 4 bases removed from V and 4 bases from J, the gap between germline ends came to 10 bases. The CDR3 contains 13 residues. The germline CDR1 and CDR2 sequences are MNHNS and SASEGT. The CDR3 DNA follows: TGTGCCAGCAGTGCCCAGGACGGCTATGGCTACACCTTC. Translation gives CASSAQDGYGYTF.

This clonotype was observed many times. The gene calls are TRBV27 and TRBJ2-7; no reliable D call. The V and J ends lost 1 base and 0 bases respectively, with 13 bases between them. The CDR3 extends over 16 amino acids. Germline assignment: CDR1 MNHEY and CDR2 SMNVEV (reference sequence). The CDR3 nucleotides read TGTGCCAGCAGTTTATACCGGGCAGGCGCCTCCTACGAGCAGTACTTC. It encodes CASSLYRAGASYEQYF.

This clonotype has ten or more counts. The J gene is TRBJ2-1, the V gene TRBV30, with 12 nucleotides matching TRBD2. In germline, CDR1 is GTSNPN, CDR2 SVGIG (reference sequence). V dropped 3 bases and J dropped 7; count of bases not matched to a gene: 1. This CDR3 region has 13 residues. DNA for the CDR3: TGTGCCTGGAGACTAGCGGGAGGTAATGAGCAGTTCTTC. This codes for CAWRLAGGNEQFF.

This clonotype was observed a handful of times. The chain recombines TRBV20-1 with TRBJ2-3; 9 bases agree with TRBD2. The J segment lost 4 bases and the V segment lost 8 bases, leaving 7 bases of the junction unmatched. Germline CDR1 reads DFQATT; CDR2 reads SNEGSKA (reference sequence). The CDR3 spans 13 residues. The CDR3 coding sequence is TGCAGTCCGGCGGGGGGGGGAGCAGATACGCAGTATTTT. This codes for CSPAGGGADTQYF.

V usage is TRBV7-9 and J usage is TRBJ2-5; the D gene is possibly TRBD1 (6 bases). The V gene lost 1 base and the J gene lost 5 bases, with 8 bases spanning the gap. The CDR3 extends over 13 amino acids. From germline, CDR1 is SEHNR and CDR2 FQNEAQ (reference sequence). CDR3 nucleotides: TGTGCCAGCAGCTTAGGACAGGTGGAGACCCAGTACTTC. Protein product: CASSLGQVETQYF.

The gene calls are TRBV5-1 and TRBJ1-2, with 7 bases that match TRBD1. The V gene end was trimmed by 4 bases and the J gene end by 4 bases; junction bases not matched to a gene: 10. The V gene's germline CDR1 is SGHRS and CDR2 YFSETQ. The CDR3 covers 15 residues. The DNA of the CDR3 is TGCGCCAGCAGCCCTGCGACAGGGCTGGCCTATGGCTACACCTTC. Translation: CASSPATGLAYGYTF.

The CDR3 spells CATSGPESNQPQHF. The CDR3 region has the DNA TGTGCCACCAGTGGTCCGGAAAGCAATCAGCCCCAGCATTTT. The J gene is TRBJ1-5, the V gene TRBV24-1; D call uncertain. This CDR3 contains 14 residues. V lost 5 bases to trimming and J lost 1 base, with 8 bases between them. Looked up from germline, CDR1 is KGHDR and CDR2 is SFDVKD.

This clonotype was seen at least ten times. The rearrangement links TRBV28 to TRBJ2-7, with D possibly being TRBD1 (6 bases). With 2 bases removed from V and 1 base from J, the gap between germline ends came to 9 bases. Germline loops: CDR1 MDHEN, CDR2 SYDVKM. CDR3 length equals 14 residues. The CDR3 coding sequence is TGTGCCAGCAGTTTACCAGGGACATCCTACGAGCAGTACTTC. Protein: CASSLPGTSYEQYF.

This clonotype was seen many times. The chain has TRBV12-3 or TRBV12-4 and TRBJ2-7, with 13 nucleotides matching TRBD2. The CDR3 covers 14 residues. V dropped 4 bases and J dropped 7; count of bases not matched to a gene: 4. The CDR3 DNA is TGTGCCAGCAGTTCAATGGGACTAGCGGGAGAGCAGTACTTC. It yields the protein CASSSMGLAGEQYF.

This clonotype was detected ten times or more. V and J are TRBV2 and TRBJ1-2, with unresolved D. The germline gives CDR1 SNHLY, CDR2 FYNNEI. The CDR3 is 10 amino acids. Deletions cut 0 bases from V and 11 bases from J, with 4 bases between. The CDR3 loop is CASSEARYTF. The DNA for the CDR3 is TGTGCCAGCAGTGAAGCGCGGTACACCTTC. The full variable domain, with the rest looked up from reference TRBV2 and TRBJ1-2, is EPEVTQTPSHQVTQMGQEVILRCVPISNHLYFYWYRQILGQKVEFLVSFYNNEISEKSEIFDDQFSVERPDGSNFTLKIRSTKLEDSAMYFCASSEARYTFGSGTRLTVV.

This clonotype was counted at least ten times. The chain recombines TRBV2 with TRBJ1-6, with D uncertain. This CDR3 is 14 amino acids long. V lost 7 bases and J 7 bases, leaving 14 bases between the germline ends. Germline V gene data show CDR1 as SNHLY and CDR2 as FYNNEI. The CDR3 is CASTEEGGNSPLHF. For the CDR3, the DNA is TGTGCCAGCACCGAGGAGGGCGGCAATTCACCCCTCCACTTT.